Sequencing of this T cell receptor beta chain was carried out in a study of T-cell reconstitution after alpha-beta-depleted transplantation in children. The CDR3 length is 18 residues. Germline lookup yields CDR1 MNHEY and CDR2 SMNVEV (reference sequence). The trim removed 0 bases at V and 0 bases at J, leaving 10 bases unmatched. During its preparation, the TCRbeta library received unique molecular identifiers. TCRdb re-called the PCR reads through MiXCR, storing one row per CDR3 protein. The sample shows about 410,000 distinct CDR3 sequences, around 21% of them seen only once. The TCR sequence derives from a human donor who donated a stem cell graft to a child with acute myeloid leukemia. Sequenced material: PBMCs from the stem cell graft donor, taken from the stem cell graft. This chain connects TRBV27 to TRBJ2-7; TRBD2 matches at 8 bases. The CDR3 DNA sequence: TGTGCCAGCAGTTTATCATGGGGAAGCGGGGGAGTCTCCTACGAGCAGTACTTC. Encoded protein: CASSLSWGSGGVSYEQYF.